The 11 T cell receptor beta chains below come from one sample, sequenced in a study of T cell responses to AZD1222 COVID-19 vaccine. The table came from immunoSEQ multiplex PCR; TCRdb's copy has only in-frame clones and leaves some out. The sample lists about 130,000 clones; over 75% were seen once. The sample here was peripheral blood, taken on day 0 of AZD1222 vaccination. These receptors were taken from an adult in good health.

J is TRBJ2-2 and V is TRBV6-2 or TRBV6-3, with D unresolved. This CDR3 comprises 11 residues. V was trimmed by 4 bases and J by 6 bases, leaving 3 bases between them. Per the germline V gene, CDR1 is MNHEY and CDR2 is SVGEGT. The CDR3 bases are TGTGCCAGCAGTTTCCCCGGGGAGCTGTTTTTT. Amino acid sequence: CASSFPGELFF.

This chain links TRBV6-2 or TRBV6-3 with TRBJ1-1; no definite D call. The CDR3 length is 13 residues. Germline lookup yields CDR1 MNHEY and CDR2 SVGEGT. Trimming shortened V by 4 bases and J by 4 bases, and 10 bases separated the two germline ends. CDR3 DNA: TGTGCCAGCAGTTTAAGCCGTGCCACTGAAGCTTTCTTT. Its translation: CASSLSRATEAFF.

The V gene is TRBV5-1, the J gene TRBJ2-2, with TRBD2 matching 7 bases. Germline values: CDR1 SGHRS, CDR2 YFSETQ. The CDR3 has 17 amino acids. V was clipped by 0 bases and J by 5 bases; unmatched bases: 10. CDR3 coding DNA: TGCGCCAGCAGCTTGGCCGGGGGGTTACTAGCAACCGGGGAGCTGTTTTTT. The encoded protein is CASSLAGGLLATGELFF. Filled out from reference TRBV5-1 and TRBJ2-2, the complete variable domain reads KAGVTQTPRYLIKTRGQQVTLSCSPISGHRSVSWYQQTPGQGLQFLFEYFSETQRNKGNFPGRFSGRQFSNSRSEMNVSTLELGDSALYLCASSLAGGLLATGELFFGEGSRLTVL.

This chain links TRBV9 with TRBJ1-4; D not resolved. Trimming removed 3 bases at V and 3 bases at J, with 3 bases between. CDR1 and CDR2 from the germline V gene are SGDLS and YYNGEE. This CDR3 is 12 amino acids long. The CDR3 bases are TGTGCCAGCAGCGCATCTAATGAAAAACTGTTTTTT. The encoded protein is CASSASNEKLFF.

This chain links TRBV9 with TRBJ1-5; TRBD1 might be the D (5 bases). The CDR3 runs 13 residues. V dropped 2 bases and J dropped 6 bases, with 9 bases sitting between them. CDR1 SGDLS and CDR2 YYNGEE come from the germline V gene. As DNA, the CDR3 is TGTGCCAGCAGCGTGGGACGAAGTCAGCCCCAGCATTTT. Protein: CASSVGRSQPQHF.

In nucleotides, the CDR3 is TGTGCCAGCAGCTTCCTAGGCGTGCAGGGGGCCAACGTCCTGACTTTC. The encoded protein is CASSFLGVQGANVLTF. The V and J genes are TRBV12-1 and TRBJ2-6; TRBD2, the D gene given by the table, was not confirmed from the DNA. TRBV12-1 is given as a pseudogene. The CDR3 runs 16 residues.

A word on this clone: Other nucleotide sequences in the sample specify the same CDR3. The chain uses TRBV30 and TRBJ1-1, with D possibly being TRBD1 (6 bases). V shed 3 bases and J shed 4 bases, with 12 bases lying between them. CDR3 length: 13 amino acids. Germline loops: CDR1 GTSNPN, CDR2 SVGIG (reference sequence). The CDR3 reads CAWSPRGGTEAFF. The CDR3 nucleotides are TGTGCCTGGAGCCCAAGGGGGGGCACTGAAGCTTTCTTT.

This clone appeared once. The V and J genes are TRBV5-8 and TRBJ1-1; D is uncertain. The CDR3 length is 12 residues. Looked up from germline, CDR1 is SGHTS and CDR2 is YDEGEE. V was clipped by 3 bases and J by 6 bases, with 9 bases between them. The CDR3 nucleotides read TGTGCCAGCAGCTGGAGAGCCGCTGAAGCTTTCTTT. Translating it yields CASSWRAAEAFF.

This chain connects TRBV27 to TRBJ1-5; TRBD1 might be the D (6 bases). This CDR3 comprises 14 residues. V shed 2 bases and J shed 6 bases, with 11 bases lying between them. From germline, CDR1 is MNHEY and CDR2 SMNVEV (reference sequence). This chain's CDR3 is CASSLREGGQPQHF. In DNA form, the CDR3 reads TGTGCCAGCAGTTTAAGGGAGGGGGGTCAGCCCCAGCATTTT.

In DNA, the CDR3 is TGTGCCAGCAGCACCGGGACAGGCTATGGCTACACCTTC. It translates to CASSTGTGYGYTF. The rearrangement joins TRBV28 to TRBJ1-2, with 8 bases lining up with TRBD1. The CDR3 is 13 amino acids. The V and J ends lost 6 bases and 4 bases, in that order; junction bases with no gene match: 4. Germline assignment: CDR1 MDHEN and CDR2 SYDVKM.

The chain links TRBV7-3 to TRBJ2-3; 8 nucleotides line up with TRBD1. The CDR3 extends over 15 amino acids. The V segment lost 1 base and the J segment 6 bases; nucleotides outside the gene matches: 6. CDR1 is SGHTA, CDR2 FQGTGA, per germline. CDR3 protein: CASSLMGQGADTQYF. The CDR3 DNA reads TGTGCCAGCAGCTTAATGGGGCAGGGGGCTGATACGCAGTATTTT.